The 11 T cell receptor beta chains given below trace back to one sample, sequenced in a study of T cells in Graves' hyperthyroidism and ophthalmopathy. Amplified TCR beta CDR3 regions came from RNA transcripts. The TCR CDR3 was amplified in a first-round RT-PCR using the HTBI primer set. One entry per CDR3 protein, called by TCRdb with MiXCR from the multiplex PCR reads. The sample holds some 400,000 distinct CDR3 sequences, 15% to 20% seen once. The specimen was blood. The receptors here all came from a woman younger than 35 with Graves' hyperthyroidism.

This sequence joins TRBV10-3 and TRBJ1-5; D is ambiguous. CDR1 ENHRY and CDR2 SYGVKD come from the germline V gene. The germline V and J ends were trimmed by 2 bases and 3 bases, with 17 bases remaining between them. The CDR3 extends over 17 amino acids. In DNA form, the CDR3 reads TGTGCCATCAGTGAGATGATTTTCGGAGGTACCAATCAGCCCCAGCATTTT. Its protein product is CAISEMIFGGTNQPQHF.

This sequence joins TRBV12-3 or TRBV12-4 and TRBJ1-2; TRBD1 might be the D (6 bases). Trimming removed 6 bases from V and 14 bases from J, with 16 bases in between. The CDR3 has 11 amino acids. The CDR3 coding sequence is TGTGCCAGCAGCCTAGGGCGGCAGGGGACCTTC. Protein product: CASSLGRQGTF.

This clonotype was detected many times. The chain couples TRBV28 to TRBJ1-1, with no clear D. Trimming left V 7 bases short and J 2 bases short, with 2 bases between. The CDR3 runs to 10 residues. The germline gives CDR1 MDHEN, CDR2 SYDVKM. CDR3 residues: CASINTEAFF. The CDR3 DNA sequence: TGTGCCAGCATTAACACTGAAGCTTTCTTT.

This clonotype was seen many times. V is TRBV24-1 and J is TRBJ2-5; 12 bases are a match to TRBD1. Germline V gene data show CDR1 as KGHDR and CDR2 as SFDVKD. The V and J ends lost 1 base and 2 bases, in that order; junction bases with no gene match: 4. The CDR3 length is 17 residues. The CDR3 DNA reads TGTGCCACCAGTGATTTTGGGACAGGGGGCAGGCAAGAGACCCAGTACTTC. This translates into CATSDFGTGGRQETQYF.

This clonotype came up many times. V and J are TRBV29-1 and TRBJ2-5; D is perhaps TRBD2 (5 bases). CDR3 size: 12 residues. V lost 8 bases to trimming and J lost 5 bases, with 15 bases between them. Germline V gene sequence: CDR1 SQVTM, CDR2 ANQGSEA. Here the CDR3 DNA reads TGCAGCATTCTGGGAGTATCCGAGACCCAGTACTTC. Translating it yields CSILGVSETQYF. Drawing the rest from reference TRBV29-1 and TRBJ2-5, the complete variable domain is SAVISQKPSRDICQRGTSLTIQCQVDSQVTMMFWYRQQPGQSLTLIATANQGSEATYESGFVIDKFPISRPNLTFSTLTVSNMSPEDSSIYLCSILGVSETQYFGPGTRLLVL.

This clonotype was found many times. The V gene is TRBV29-1, the J gene TRBJ2-5, with D possibly TRBD2 on 5 matching bases. The germline V and J ends were trimmed by 8 bases and 7 bases, with 17 bases remaining between them. The CDR3 consists of 12 residues. Germline V gene lookup returns CDR1 SQVTM and CDR2 ANQGSEA. CDR3 sequence: CSTGGLPATQYF. The CDR3 DNA is TGCAGCACCGGAGGTCTTCCTGCGACCCAGTACTTC. The full variable domain, completed using reference TRBV29-1 and TRBJ2-5, is SAVISQKPSRDICQRGTSLTIQCQVDSQVTMMFWYRQQPGQSLTLIATANQGSEATYESGFVIDKFPISRPNLTFSTLTVSNMSPEDSSIYLCSTGGLPATQYFGPGTRLLVL.

This clonotype was found many times. This chain uses TRBV28 with TRBJ1-5; weak D call: TRBD1 (5 bases). With 5 bases removed from V and 0 bases from J, the gap between germline ends came to 14 bases. This CDR3 contains 16 residues. CDR1 and CDR2 from the germline V gene are MDHEN and SYDVKM. CDR3 nucleotides: TGTGCCAGCAGTCCACCTTATCAGGGTAGCAATCAGCCCCAGCATTTT. It codes for CASSPPYQGSNQPQHF.

This clonotype was detected once. The gene calls are TRBV19 and TRBJ1-5; no definite D call. This CDR3 comprises 13 residues. Deletions cut 8 bases from V and 0 bases from J, with 8 bases between. Per the germline V gene, CDR1 is LNHDA and CDR2 is SQIVND (reference sequence). The CDR3 sequence: CASDPASNQPQHF. DNA of the CDR3: TGTGCCAGTGACCCGGCTAGCAATCAGCCCCAGCATTTT.

Ten or more counts support this clonotype. The chain joins TRBV19 to TRBJ1-5; D is ambiguous. V shed 4 bases and J shed 0 bases, with 13 bases lying between them. Per the germline V gene, CDR1 is LNHDA and CDR2 is SQIVND (reference sequence). The CDR3 covers 16 residues. This CDR3 reads CASSNPPTDSNQPQHF. The CDR3 DNA reads TGTGCCAGTAGTAATCCCCCGACGGATAGCAATCAGCCCCAGCATTTT.

This clonotype showed up many times. V usage is TRBV12-3 or TRBV12-4 and J usage is TRBJ1-5; tentative D call: TRBD1 (5 bases). Trimming cost V 8 bases and J 6 bases, with 14 bases left between them. CDR3 length: 13 amino acids. The CDR3, as DNA: TGTGCCAGCTCCGACAGCGGTCGTCAGCCCCAGCATTTT. Translating gives CASSDSGRQPQHF.

This clonotype has a count of ten or more. The chain links TRBV11-2 to TRBJ1-1; D gene ambiguous. V lost 2 bases, J lost 6 bases, and 10 bases lay in between. The CDR3 has 13 amino acids. CDR1 SGHAT and CDR2 FQNNGV come from the germline V gene. This chain's CDR3 is CASSLLGRAEAFF. The DNA of the CDR3 is TGTGCCAGCAGCTTATTGGGAAGGGCTGAAGCTTTCTTT.